This note documents a single TCR beta chain sequence. Profiled with immunoSEQ multiplex PCR; TCRdb holds only in-frame clones, not every one. Of about 66,000 clones in the sample, less than 90% are singletons; the top ten hold roughly 2.5%. The sample originates from a study of OX40 agonist ivuxolimab in advanced cancers. On the study more broadly: Three patients got partial responses; one had hepatocellular carcinoma and two had cutaneous melanoma.

With V trimmed by 4 bases and J by 8 bases, 7 bases remained unmatched. CDR3 length: 16 residues. CDR1 and CDR2 (germline): SGHDT, YYEEEE. The clonotype originates from an adult with an advanced solid tumor such as melanoma, head and neck, liver or kidney cancer. The material sequenced was CD4+ or CD8+ T cells sorted from blood, taken in a trial of the OX40 agonist ivuxolimab. This chain joins TRBV5-6 and TRBJ2-1; 15 nucleotides match TRBD2. The CDR3 DNA sequence: TGTGCCAGCAGCGGGGGACTAGCGGGAGGTGGCTATGAGCAGTTCTTC. Its protein is CASSGGLAGGGYEQFF.